This TCR beta chain was identified in a study of T cell repertoires in cytomegalovirus infection. On the study more broadly: Signatures in public TCR beta sequences pointed to both CMV infection and matching HLA type. Study outcomes and limitations: Carriers of CMV plus the relevant HLA were identified by cumulative public TCR beta family frequency. Clonotype analysis showed dominance of the ex vivo response by HLA-C-restricted CMV-specific TCR beta clonotypes.

In germline, CDR1 is SGHTA, CDR2 FQGNSA. This CDR3 has 16 residues. Trimming removed 3 bases from V and 8 bases from J; junction bases left unmatched: 15. Many counts were recorded for this clonotype. What it binds is not known. TCRdb redid the calling of the reads with MiXCR, one entry per CDR3 protein. The sample records under 200,000 distinct CDR3 sequences, roughly 9% being singletons. The chain has TRBV7-2 and TRBJ2-7; 8 positions match TRBD1. The specimen was PBMCs. The clonotype was recovered from a human donor in good health (CMV status not recorded). Some clones in this sample may be carry-over from other donors' samples. Written as DNA, the CDR3 is TGTGCCAGCAGCTTGGGGTTCCGGGACAGGTCCTCAAAGCAGTACTTC. Protein: CASSLGFRDRSSKQYF.